Ten or more counts support the clone carrying this T cell receptor beta chain. Its target is unknown. TCRdb re-analysed the 5' RACE reads in MiXCR, keeping a single row per CDR3 protein. The table lists tens of thousands of distinct CDR3 sequences, around 9.7% of them singletons. The V gene lost 3 bases and the J gene lost 5 bases, with 16 bases spanning the gap. The CDR3 has 15 amino acids. The germline gives CDR1 LNHDA, CDR2 SQIVND (reference sequence). The data stem from a study of T-cell memory formation after mild COVID-19. Turning to the study itself: Largely donor-specific sequence clusters came from a couple of donors.

Whole-study results and caveats: Among clones peaking at day 37 in the second wave, SARS-CoV-2 specificity remained unconfirmed.

The chain combines TRBV19 with TRBJ2-5; perhaps TRBD2 as D (5 bases). Sequencing used PBMCs or a T cell subset sorted from them (not recorded which). This clonotype originated in an adult woman who had mild COVID-19 (a few samples of this study predate the infection). Cell type and time point are not known. This CDR3 reads CASSIGDASTETQYF. The CDR3 DNA sequence: TGTGCCAGTAGTATCGGGGATGCGTCGACGGAGACCCAGTACTTC.